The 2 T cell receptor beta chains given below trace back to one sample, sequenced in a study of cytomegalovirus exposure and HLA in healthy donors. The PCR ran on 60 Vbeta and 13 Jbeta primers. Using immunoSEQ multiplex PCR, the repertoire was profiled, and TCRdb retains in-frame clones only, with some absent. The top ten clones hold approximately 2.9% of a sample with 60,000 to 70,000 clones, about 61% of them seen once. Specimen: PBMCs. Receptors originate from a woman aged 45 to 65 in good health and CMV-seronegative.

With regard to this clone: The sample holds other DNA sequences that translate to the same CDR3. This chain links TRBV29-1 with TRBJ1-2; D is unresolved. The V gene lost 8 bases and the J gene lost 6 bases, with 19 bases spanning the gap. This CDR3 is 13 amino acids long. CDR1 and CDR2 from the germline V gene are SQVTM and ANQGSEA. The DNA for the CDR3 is TGCAGCTTCCCGTCGGGAGGGAAGAATGGCTACACCTTC. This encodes CSFPSGGKNGYTF. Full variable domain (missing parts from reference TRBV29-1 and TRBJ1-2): SAVISQKPSRDICQRGTSLTIQCQVDSQVTMMFWYRQQPGQSLTLIATANQGSEATYESGFVIDKFPISRPNLTFSTLTVSNMSPEDSSIYLCSFPSGGKNGYTFGSGTRLTVV.

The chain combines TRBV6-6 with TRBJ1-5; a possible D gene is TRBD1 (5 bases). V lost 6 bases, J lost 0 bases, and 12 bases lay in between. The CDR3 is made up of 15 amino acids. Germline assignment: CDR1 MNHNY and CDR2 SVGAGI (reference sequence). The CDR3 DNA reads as TGTGCCAGCAGCGGACAAGGATATAGCAATCAGCCCCAGCATTTT. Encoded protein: CASSGQGYSNQPQHF.